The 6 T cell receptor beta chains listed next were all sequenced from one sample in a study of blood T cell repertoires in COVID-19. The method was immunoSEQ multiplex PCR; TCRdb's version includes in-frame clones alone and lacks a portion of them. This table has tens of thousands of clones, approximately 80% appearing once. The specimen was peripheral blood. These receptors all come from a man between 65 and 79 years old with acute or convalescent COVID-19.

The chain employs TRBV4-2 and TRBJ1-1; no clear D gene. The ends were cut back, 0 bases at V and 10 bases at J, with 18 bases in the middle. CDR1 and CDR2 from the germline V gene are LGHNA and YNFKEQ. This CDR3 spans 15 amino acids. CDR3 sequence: CASSQEVTPVPGAFF. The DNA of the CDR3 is TGTGCCAGCAGCCAAGAAGTTACTCCGGTCCCGGGAGCTTTCTTT.

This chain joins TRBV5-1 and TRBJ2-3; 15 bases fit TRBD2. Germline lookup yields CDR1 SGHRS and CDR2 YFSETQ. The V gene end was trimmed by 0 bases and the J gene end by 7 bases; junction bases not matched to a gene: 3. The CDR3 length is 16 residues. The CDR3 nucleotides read TGCGCCAGCAGCTTGGGGACTAGCGGGAGGGCAAATACGCAGTATTTT. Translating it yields CASSLGTSGRANTQYF.

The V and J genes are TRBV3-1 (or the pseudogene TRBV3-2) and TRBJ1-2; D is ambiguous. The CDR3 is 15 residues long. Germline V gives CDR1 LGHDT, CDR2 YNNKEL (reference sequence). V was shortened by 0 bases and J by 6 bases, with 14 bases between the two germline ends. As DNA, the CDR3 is TGTGCCAGCAGCCAAGATCTCCGGGGAGGCCATGGCTACACCTTC. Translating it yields CASSQDLRGGHGYTF.

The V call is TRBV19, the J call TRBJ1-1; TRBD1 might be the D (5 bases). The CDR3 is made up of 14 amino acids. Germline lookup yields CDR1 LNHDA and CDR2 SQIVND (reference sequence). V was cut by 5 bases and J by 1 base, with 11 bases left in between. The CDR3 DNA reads TGTGCCAGTAGTGCCAGGGATCGGAACACTGAAGCTTTCTTT. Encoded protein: CASSARDRNTEAFF.

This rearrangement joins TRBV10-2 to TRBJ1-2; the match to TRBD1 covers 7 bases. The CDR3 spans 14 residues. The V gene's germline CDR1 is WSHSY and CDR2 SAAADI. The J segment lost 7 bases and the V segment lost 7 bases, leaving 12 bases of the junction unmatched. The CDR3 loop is CASTPGDSWFGYTF. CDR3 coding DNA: TGCGCCAGCACCCCTGGGGACAGTTGGTTTGGCTACACCTTC.

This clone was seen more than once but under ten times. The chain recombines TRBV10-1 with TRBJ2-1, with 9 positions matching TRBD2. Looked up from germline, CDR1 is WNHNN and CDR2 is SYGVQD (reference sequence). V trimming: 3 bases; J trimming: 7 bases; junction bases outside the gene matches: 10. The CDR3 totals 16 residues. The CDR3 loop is CASSDFSGGQKNEQFF. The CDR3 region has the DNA TGCGCCAGCAGTGATTTTAGCGGGGGTCAGAAGAATGAGCAGTTCTTC.